These T cell receptor beta chains were read from a single sample in a study of T cell repertoires in cytomegalovirus infection. No antigen is known for these receptors. TCRdb analysed the reads with MiXCR anew, one entry per CDR3 protein. The sample has about 770,000 distinct CDR3 sequences; around 29% are singletons. This sample comprised cultured CD8+ T cells from PBMCs, obtained from culture after CMV antigen stimulation. The receptors were sampled from a human donor in good health (CMV status not recorded). Some clones in this sample may be carry-over from other donors' samples. The conserved cysteine and the conserved F or W are not part of the CDR3 here. Fields, in order: clone size, V gene, J gene, CDR3 protein. Rows may omit the clone size; those that give it use once, few, many or a size class.

.	TRBV19	TRBJ2-1	ATYGGQGLKKQF
.	TRBV27	TRBJ1-4	ASSLSSWGPNEKLF
.	TRBV28	TRBJ1-5	ASSFLGQQPQH
few	TRBV5-1	TRBJ2-7	ASSLVLGLDEQY
.	TRBV6-5	TRBJ2-4	ASRDSYSISAKNIQY
few	TRBV4-2	TRBJ2-2	ASSDGTPGGELF
.	TRBV10-3	TRBJ1-1	AINQQRSDTEAF
few	TRBV4-1	TRBJ2-1	ASSQGQGPYEQF
few	TRBV7-9	TRBJ2-2	ASSLQGAYPGELF
once	TRBV6-5	TRBJ1-3	ASSNGESSGNTIY
few	TRBV24-1	TRBJ2-3	ATSTDPGLPPDTQY
.	TRBV7-3	TRBJ2-1	ASSLNSGGEQF
many	TRBV7-2	TRBJ2-3	ASSLRLAGGADTQY
.	TRBV12-3/TRBV12-4	TRBJ1-4	ASSLDPGPLLNEKLF
.	TRBV5-1	TRBJ2-7	ASSLDPIPISYEQY
.	TRBV7-9	TRBJ1-4	ASSIELSSEKLF
once	TRBV18	TRBJ2-4	ASSPRRDFDIQY
.	TRBV5-5	TRBJ1-1	ASSLVLKYTEAF
few	TRBV4-1	TRBJ2-5	ASSQDQYQETQY
.	TRBV6-1	TRBJ2-7	ASSEGPSYEQY
many	TRBV7-2	TRBJ2-3	ASSYGNADTQY
few	TRBV7-6	TRBJ2-1	ASSSGDMGYNEQF
.	TRBV4-2	TRBJ2-5	ASSQVGSQETQY
many	TRBV7-9	TRBJ2-5	ASSPQGARETQY
.	TRBV20-1	TRBJ1-1	SAREWRLNTEAF
.	TRBV4-1	TRBJ1-1	ASSLPGTVNTEAF
many	TRBV12-5	TRBJ2-7	ASDPPGTGGYEQY
.	TRBV12-3/TRBV12-4	TRBJ1-2	ASSSRDRSYGYT
.	TRBV5-6	TRBJ1-1	ASSLVGGRTTEAF
few	TRBV24-1	TRBJ2-1	ATSGAGQGEEQF
.	TRBV27	TRBJ2-7	ASSEGVYEQY
few	TRBV6-4	TRBJ2-1	ASSAGFYNEQF
.	TRBV12-3/TRBV12-4	TRBJ1-1	ASSTYTNRDTEAF
many	TRBV7-2	TRBJ1-2	ASSLGPGRGGYT
.	TRBV15	TRBJ1-1	ATSRDRGWDTEAF
.	TRBV18	TRBJ2-7	ASSPPEGPELYEQY
few	TRBV6-5	TRBJ2-1	ASSNTAPTYNEQF
.	TRBV5-6	TRBJ1-2	ASSSPGQLSDYGYT
.	TRBV12-3/TRBV12-4	TRBJ1-6	ASSPGGADSPLH
.	TRBV6-6	TRBJ2-2	ASKRTNANTGELF
.	TRBV6-6	TRBJ1-1	ASSFNRGEEAF
few	TRBV4-2	TRBJ2-2	ASSHGQGTNTGELF
.	TRBV27	TRBJ1-1	ASSTGLINTEAF
few	TRBV20-1	TRBJ2-6	SARDRGISSGANVLT
.	TRBV6-5	TRBJ2-3	ASSYSLAGGHDTQY